Each of the 25 T cell receptor beta chains below was sequenced from the same sample in a study of CD8 T cells in ankylosing spondylitis. TCRdb processed the 5' RACE reads anew with MiXCR; each CDR3 protein has one entry. The repertoire holds about 250,000 distinct CDR3 sequences, more than 20% seen once, with over 0.55% in the top ten. The sample comprised blood, either unsorted or a sorted T cell fraction (not recorded which). Receptors were obtained from a male donor with ankylosing spondylitis or in good health (not recorded which).

This chain uses TRBV10-3 with TRBJ2-5; no reliable D call. This CDR3 contains 13 residues. V was cut by 4 bases and J by 1 base, with 7 bases left in between. Germline values: CDR1 ENHRY, CDR2 SYGVKD. CDR3 in amino acids: CAISAQTQETQYF. For the CDR3, the DNA is TGTGCCATCAGTGCACAAACCCAAGAGACCCAGTACTTC.

There are many counts of this clonotype. The chain is built from TRBV5-5 and TRBJ2-3, with D unclear. V lost 0 bases and J lost 6, with 8 bases in between. Germline CDR1 reads SGHKS; CDR2 reads YYEKEE (reference sequence). The CDR3 runs 13 residues. CDR3: CASSLVRYDTQYF. The CDR3 DNA reads as TGTGCCAGCAGCTTGGTTCGGTATGATACGCAGTATTTT. Looking up the rest from reference TRBV5-5 and TRBJ2-3 gives the full variable domain: DAGVTQSPTHLIKTRGQQVTLRCSPISGHKSVSWYQQVLGQGPQFIFQYYEKEERGRGNFPDRFSARQFPNYSSELNVNALLLGDSALYLCASSLVRYDTQYFGPGTRLTVL.

The table lists this clonotype with a few counts. The gene calls are TRBV20-1 and TRBJ1-1; D call uncertain. The ends were cut back, 6 bases at V and 1 base at J, with 15 bases in the middle. Germline CDR1 and CDR2: DFQATT and SNEGSKA (reference sequence). This CDR3 region has 14 residues. CDR3 residues: CSAPTPGRNTEAFF. The CDR3 DNA follows: TGCAGTGCCCCAACCCCGGGTAGGAACACTGAAGCTTTCTTT.

This clonotype was seen ten or more times. The genes are TRBV20-1 and TRBJ2-3, with 7 bases that match TRBD2. The CDR3 totals 14 residues. V shed 5 bases, J shed 6 bases, and the junction held 11 bases outside the gene matches. Per the germline V gene, CDR1 is DFQATT and CDR2 is SNEGSKA (reference sequence). CDR3 sequence (DNA): TGCAGTGCTCGAGGGAGCGGGGTCCAGGATACGCAGTATTTT. It translates to CSARGSGVQDTQYF.

This clonotype has more than one count but fewer than ten. The chain couples TRBV12-3 or TRBV12-4 to TRBJ1-1, with D perhaps TRBD1 (5 bases). The CDR3 covers 16 residues. V lost 4 bases to trimming and J lost 0 bases, with 15 bases between them. The CDR3 loop is CASSSSFPGLNTEAFF. In DNA, the CDR3 is TGTGCCAGCAGTTCCTCCTTCCCGGGACTGAACACTGAAGCTTTCTTT.

This clonotype was recorded at least ten times. The rearrangement joins TRBV7-2 to TRBJ2-3, with 13 nucleotides matching TRBD2. From germline, CDR1 is SGHTA and CDR2 FQGNSA. The CDR3 runs 16 residues. The V gene end was trimmed by 3 bases and the J gene end by 6 bases; junction bases not matched to a gene: 6. The CDR3 sequence: CASSFLLAGGMDTQYF. Written as DNA, the CDR3 is TGTGCCAGCAGCTTCCTACTAGCGGGGGGGATGGATACGCAGTATTTT.

The V and J genes are TRBV18 and TRBJ1-1; D possibly corresponds to TRBD1 (6 bases). Trimming stripped 3 bases from V and 3 bases from J, with 14 bases between. The CDR3 covers 15 residues. Germline V gene data show CDR1 as KGHSH and CDR2 as LQKENI. CDR3 region: CASSPDRTRDTEAFF. The CDR3 bases are TGTGCCAGCTCACCCGACAGGACCCGAGACACTGAAGCTTTCTTT.

This clonotype has more than one count but fewer than ten. The chain is built from TRBV20-1 and TRBJ2-7, with TRBD2 as a possible D gene (5 bases). The germline V gene encodes CDR1 DFQATT and CDR2 SNEGSKA (reference sequence). The V gene lost 5 bases and the J gene lost 2 bases, with 10 bases spanning the gap. This CDR3 spans 12 amino acids. The CDR3 is CSAGSSTYEQYF. The CDR3 DNA is TGCAGTGCTGGGAGCAGTACCTACGAGCAGTACTTC.

This chain joins TRBV2 and TRBJ2-6, with TRBD1 matching 8 bases. The CDR3 has 16 amino acids. Germline V CDR1 and CDR2: SNHLY, FYNNEI. V dropped 4 bases and J dropped 2; count of bases not matched to a gene: 4. CDR3 DNA: TGTGCCAGCAGTGGCCCGACAGGGGCTGGGGCCAACGTCCTGACTTTC. Residues: CASSGPTGAGANVLTF. The full variable domain, in which reference TRBV2 and TRBJ2-6 provide the parts outside the CDR3, is EPEVTQTPSHQVTQMGQEVILRCVPISNHLYFYWYRQILGQKVEFLVSFYNNEISEKSEIFDDQFSVERPDGSNFTLKIRSTKLEDSAMYFCASSGPTGAGANVLTFGAGSRLTVL.

This clonotype was seen ten or more times. The J gene is TRBJ2-1, the V gene TRBV6-5, with D perhaps TRBD1 (5 bases). V was trimmed by 4 bases and J by 1 base, leaving 14 bases between them. The V gene's germline CDR1 is MNHEY and CDR2 SVGAGI. This CDR3 is built from 16 residues. The CDR3 DNA reads as TGTGCCAGCAGTTCCTCCAACAGGCCTTCCTACAATGAGCAGTTCTTC. Encoded protein: CASSSSNRPSYNEQFF.

Only a few counts were recorded for this clonotype. The V and J genes are TRBV18 and TRBJ1-5; D remains ambiguous. V shed 0 bases and J shed 4 bases, with 13 bases lying between them. The CDR3 covers 16 residues. Germline V gene sequence: CDR1 KGHSH, CDR2 LQKENI. The CDR3 DNA reads as TGTGCCAGCTCACCACCGCGGGGAGTTGGAAATCAGCCCCAGCATTTT. This encodes CASSPPRGVGNQPQHF.

There are many counts of this clonotype. In nucleotides, the CDR3 is TGTGCCAGCAGCCCGGATCTTGGACCCAATCAGCCCCAGCATTTT. This translates into CASSPDLGPNQPQHF. This chain joins TRBV5-4 and TRBJ1-5, with D unclear. The CDR3 runs 15 residues. Germline V gene data show CDR1 as SGHNT and CDR2 as YYREEE (reference sequence). V was trimmed by 4 bases and J by 3 bases, leaving 14 bases between them.

The rearrangement joins TRBV5-8 to TRBJ2-7; TRBD1 might be the D (6 bases). V was cut by 8 bases and J by 3 bases, with 18 bases left in between. The CDR3 runs 14 residues. The germline CDR1 and CDR2 sequences are SGHTS and YDEGEE. CDR3 sequence: CARGYGTGNYEQYF. CDR3 DNA: TGTGCCAGGGGCTACGGAACAGGGAACTACGAGCAGTACTTC.

This sequence joins TRBV12-3 or TRBV12-4 and TRBJ1-6; TRBD1 matches 12 bases. V dropped 0 bases and J dropped 7; count of bases not matched to a gene: 4. The CDR3 runs 17 residues. CDR3 nucleotide sequence: TGTGCCAGCAGTTTAGCCGGGACAGGGGGCCGGAATTCACCCCTCCACTTT. This encodes CASSLAGTGGRNSPLHF.

This clonotype was seen only a few times. V usage is TRBV20-1 and J usage is TRBJ1-4; D remains unclear. CDR1 and CDR2 (germline): DFQATT, SNEGSKA (reference sequence). This CDR3 comprises 15 residues. V lost 6 bases, J lost 1 base, and 15 bases lay in between. CDR3 DNA: TGCAGTGCCCGGGGTGGTCCAGTAACTAATGAAAAACTGTTTTTT. Translated, it gives CSARGGPVTNEKLFF.

At least ten counts were recorded for this clonotype. The chain recombines TRBV20-1 with TRBJ2-5; 7 nucleotides agree with TRBD2. Per the germline V gene, CDR1 is DFQATT and CDR2 is SNEGSKA (reference sequence). The CDR3 sequence is 16 residues long. J was trimmed by 5 bases and V by 4 bases; bases with no gene match: 16. CDR3 sequence: CSAIPPSGDGGETQYF. DNA for the CDR3: TGCAGTGCTATCCCTCCGAGCGGGGACGGTGGGGAGACCCAGTACTTC.

This clonotype was detected a few times. This rearrangement joins TRBV20-1 to TRBJ2-7; 10 nucleotides align to TRBD1. Germline-derived CDR1 and CDR2 are DFQATT and SNEGSKA (reference sequence). This CDR3 spans 14 amino acids. CDR3 sequence reads: CTTSGDRGSNEQYF. CDR3 in DNA: TGCACCACAAGCGGGGACAGGGGAAGCAACGAGCAGTACTTC.

The table lists this clonotype with many counts. The chain joins TRBV5-1 to TRBJ2-1, with TRBD1 matching over 7 bases. V lost 7 bases and J lost 5; bases outside the gene matches: 9. The CDR3 sequence is 14 residues long. Germline lookup yields CDR1 SGHRS and CDR2 YFSETQ. The CDR3 nucleotides read TGCGCCAGCCGGCCGGGACAGACGCACAATGAGCAGTTCTTC. As protein: CASRPGQTHNEQFF.

This clonotype was picked up many times. The chain carries TRBV29-1 and TRBJ2-5, with 9 bases that match TRBD2. Germline V gene lookup returns CDR1 SQVTM and CDR2 ANQGSEA. J was trimmed by 1 base and V by 4 bases; bases with no gene match: 4. CDR3 length: 14 residues. CDR3: CSVAGGGAQETQYF. CDR3 nucleotides: TGCAGCGTTGCGGGCGGGGGGGCCCAAGAGACCCAGTACTTC. Full variable domain (remainder filled in from reference TRBV29-1 and TRBJ2-5): SAVISQKPSRDICQRGTSLTIQCQVDSQVTMMFWYRQQPGQSLTLIATANQGSEATYESGFVIDKFPISRPNLTFSTLTVSNMSPEDSSIYLCSVAGGGAQETQYFGPGTRLLVL.

In this sample, this clonotype turned up many times. V usage is TRBV6-1 and J usage is TRBJ1-1; TRBD1 agrees at 7 bases. Germline lookup yields CDR1 MNHNS and CDR2 SASEGT. V gave up 6 bases and J gave up 3 bases; unmatched junction bases: 4. The CDR3 consists of 13 residues. In DNA, the CDR3 is TGTGCCAGCAGCAGGGGGAAAGACACTGAAGCTTTCTTT. This codes for CASSRGKDTEAFF.

At least ten counts were recorded for this clonotype. The chain links TRBV20-1 to TRBJ2-2, with TRBD1 matching over 7 bases. The trim removed 3 bases at V and 4 bases at J, leaving 5 bases unmatched. From germline, CDR1 is DFQATT and CDR2 SNEGSKA (reference sequence). The CDR3 runs to 14 residues. Here the CDR3 DNA reads TGCAGTGCTAGTCCCGGGACAGTCACCGGGGAGCTGTTTTTT. Its translation: CSASPGTVTGELFF.

The rearrangement joins TRBV5-1 to TRBJ1-1; D is perhaps TRBD1 (5 bases). Germline V gene lookup returns CDR1 SGHRS and CDR2 YFSETQ. The CDR3 is 16 residues long. Trimming removed 0 bases at V and 0 bases at J, with 12 bases between. CDR3 sequence (DNA): TGCGCCAGCAGCTTGGTATACGGGACCATGAACACTGAAGCTTTCTTT. Protein: CASSLVYGTMNTEAFF.

This clonotype was recorded at least ten times. V gene TRBV28 combines with J gene TRBJ1-4, with D maybe TRBD1 (6 bases). CDR3 length: 14 residues. The V end was cut by 4 bases, the J end by 11 bases, with 17 bases between. The germline gives CDR1 MDHEN, CDR2 SYDVKM. The DNA for the CDR3 is TGTGCCAGCAGTTCCCCACAGGGAGATCGGAAACTGTTTTTT. As protein: CASSSPQGDRKLFF.

The CDR3: CASRRAGASYEQYF. The CDR3 DNA sequence: TGTGCCAGCAGGCGTGCAGGGGCGTCCTACGAGCAGTACTTC. The chain is built from TRBV12-3 or TRBV12-4 and TRBJ2-7, with D tentatively TRBD1 (6 bases). Deletions cut 6 bases from V and 1 base from J, with 13 bases between. This CDR3 is 14 amino acids long.

Comment on this clonotype: The junction departs from germline at one end; a sequencing error may be responsible. V is TRBV20-1 and J is TRBJ2-7; D may be TRBD1 (6 bases). This CDR3 contains 17 residues. The V gene's germline CDR1 is DFQATT and CDR2 SNEGSKA (reference sequence). CDR3 nucleotide sequence: TGCTGTGCTACAAAGATCCGCTCAGGGGCCATGTCCTACGAGCAGTACTTC. It is translated as CCATKIRSGAMSYEQYF.